This entry lists 5 T cell receptor beta chains sequenced from one sample in a study of OX40 agonist ivuxolimab in advanced cancers. This table comes from immunoSEQ multiplex PCR, and its TCRdb copy is limited to in-frame clones, with some not included. In the table there are 48,000 or so clones, about 81% of which are singletons. The material was CD4+ or CD8+ T cells sorted from blood, obtained in a trial of the OX40 agonist ivuxolimab. These receptor sequences come from an adult with an advanced solid tumor such as melanoma, head and neck, liver or kidney cancer.

The chain combines TRBV15 with TRBJ1-2; D unclear. The CDR3 contains 15 residues. V lost 4 bases to trimming and J lost 2 bases, with 14 bases between them. CDR1 and CDR2 (germline): LNHNV, YYDKDF (reference sequence). CDR3 amino acids: CATSTDSGSNYGYTF. The CDR3 DNA follows: TGTGCCACCAGCACCGACTCGGGCAGCAACTATGGCTACACCTTC.

The chain combines TRBV19 with TRBJ2-1; 13 nucleotides agree with TRBD2. This CDR3 comprises 17 residues. The V gene end was trimmed by 5 bases and the J gene end by 2 bases; junction bases not matched to a gene: 6. CDR1 and CDR2 from the germline V gene are LNHDA and SQIVND (reference sequence). Written as DNA, the CDR3 is TGTGCCAGTAGTGGTCAGACTAGCGGGAGGCCCTACAATGAGCAGTTCTTC. Protein sequence: CASSGQTSGRPYNEQFF.

The genes are TRBV28 and TRBJ1-5; tentatively, D is TRBD1 (5 bases). Deletions cut 3 bases from V and 7 bases from J, with 13 bases between. Per germline, CDR1 MDHEN and CDR2 SYDVKM. The CDR3 is 14 amino acids. CDR3 sequence: CASSLRAGRQPQHF. The CDR3 DNA reads as TGTGCCAGCAGTTTGAGGGCAGGGAGGCAGCCCCAGCATTTT.

The chain carries TRBV5-1 and TRBJ2-5, with D uncertain. This CDR3 region has 14 residues. Germline V gene sequence: CDR1 SGHRS, CDR2 YFSETQ. With 0 bases removed from V and 3 bases from J, the gap between germline ends came to 9 bases. In DNA form, the CDR3 reads TGCGCCAGCAGCTTGGCTCTGGGTGAAGAGACCCAGTACTTC. Translation gives CASSLALGEETQYF. Complete variable domain (other parts from reference TRBV5-1 and TRBJ2-5): KAGVTQTPRYLIKTRGQQVTLSCSPISGHRSVSWYQQTPGQGLQFLFEYFSETQRNKGNFPGRFSGRQFSNSRSEMNVSTLELGDSALYLCASSLALGEETQYFGPGTRLLVL.

The chain links TRBV30 to TRBJ1-1, with TRBD1 matching 7 bases. Germline V gene sequence: CDR1 GTSNPN, CDR2 SVGIG (reference sequence). Trimming at V came to 2 bases and at J to 2 bases, leaving 5 bases not matched to a gene. The CDR3 contains 14 residues. The CDR3 DNA is TGTGCCTGGAGTCAGGGGACAGAAAACACTGAAGCTTTCTTT. Protein: CAWSQGTENTEAFF.